The rows below give T cell receptor beta chains drawn from one sample of a study of graft-versus-host responses after intestinal transplantation. Using immunoSEQ multiplex PCR, the repertoire was profiled, and TCRdb retains in-frame clones only, with some absent. In the table there are about 21,000 clones, 56% of which are singletons. The material was alloreactive CD4+ T cells from a mixed lymphocyte reaction culture, obtained before intestinal transplant. The receptors shown here come from a human patient who received an intestinal transplant. Each CDR3 is given with its conserved first and last residue. The order of the fields is J gene, CDR3 length, V gene, D gene, clone size, CDR3 DNA, CDR3 protein. A D gene is named only where the DNA matches it firmly. Clone size is shown for a subset of rows, as once, few, many or a class of expanded clone.

J: TRBJ1-5; length: 15; V: TRBV6-1; D: TRBD1; size: NA; DNA: TGTGCCAGCATCAGACAGGGGTACCGCAATCAGCCCCAGCATTTT; CDR3: CASIRQGYRNQPQHF
J: TRBJ2-1; length: 15; V: TRBV14; D: NA; size: NA; DNA: TGTGCCAGCAGCAGGGACTTTATCTCCTACAATGAGCAGTTCTTC; CDR3: CASSRDFISYNEQFF
J: TRBJ2-7; length: 14; V: TRBV27; D: NA; size: few; DNA: TGTGCCAGCAGAGTGGCTGCGGTCTCGTTCGAGCAGTACTTC; CDR3: CASRVAAVSFEQYF
J: TRBJ1-3; length: 15; V: TRBV5-6; D: NA; size: few; DNA: TGTGCCAGCAGCTTCCCCGCAGGGGCAGGTAACACCATATATTTT; CDR3: CASSFPAGAGNTIYF
J: TRBJ2-2; length: 19; V: TRBV23-1; D: NA; size: NA; DNA: TGCGCCAGCAGTCAATCTGTTTCCGGGACACCTACGAACACCGGGGAGCTGTTTTTT; CDR3: CASSQSVSGTPTNTGELFF
J: TRBJ2-7; length: 15; V: TRBV28; D: NA; size: NA; DNA: TGTGCCAGCAGTTCGCACCAGAAATCAGCCTACGAGCAGTACTTC; CDR3: CASSSHQKSAYEQYF
J: TRBJ2-3; length: 16; V: TRBV18; D: TRBD1; size: few; DNA: TGTGCCAGCTCACCTTGGGAGGACAGGGAAGGTATTACGCAGTATTTT; CDR3: CASSPWEDREGITQYF
J: TRBJ1-2; length: 15; V: TRBV6-5; D: NA; size: NA; DNA: TGTGCCAGCAGTTACTCACGGGGTTGGGTCGGTGGCTACACCTTC; CDR3: CASSYSRGWVGGYTF
J: TRBJ1-2; length: 16; V: TRBV30; D: NA; size: NA; DNA: TGTGCCTGGAGCGTCCCCCCAACTACAGGGACCTATGGCTACACCTTC; CDR3: CAWSVPPTTGTYGYTF
J: TRBJ2-5; length: 12; V: TRBV18; D: NA; size: once; DNA: TGTGCCAGCTCACCACTCGAAGAGACCCAGTACTTC; CDR3: CASSPLEETQYF
J: TRBJ1-1; length: 15; V: TRBV2; D: TRBD1; size: NA; DNA: TGTGCCAGCACAGACAGGGCTTTCGCCTGGACTGAAGCTTTCTTT; CDR3: CASTDRAFAWTEAFF
J: TRBJ1-1; length: 14; V: TRBV6-1; D: TRBD1; size: few; DNA: TGTGCCAGCAGAACAGGGGGCCGGAACACTGAAGCTTTCTTT; CDR3: CASRTGGRNTEAFF
J: TRBJ1-1; length: 15; V: TRBV18; D: TRBD1; size: NA; DNA: TGTGCCAGCTCACCAGCCGGACAGGCGGCTACTGAAGCTTTCTTT; CDR3: CASSPAGQAATEAFF
J: TRBJ2-3; length: 14; V: TRBV10-2; D: TRBD2; size: NA; DNA: TGCGCCAGCGGACCGGGACTAGCTACAGATACGCAGTATTTT; CDR3: CASGPGLATDTQYF
J: TRBJ1-2; length: 13; V: TRBV6-6; D: TRBD1; size: NA; DNA: TGTGCCAGTAGAGCGACAGGGTATACTGGCTACACCTTC; CDR3: CASRATGYTGYTF
J: TRBJ1-1; length: 14; V: TRBV27; D: TRBD1; size: NA; DNA: TGTGCCAGCAGTCCCGCGGACAGGGGAGCTGAAGCTTTCTTT; CDR3: CASSPADRGAEAFF
J: TRBJ1-2; length: 16; V: TRBV14; D: NA; size: NA; DNA: TGTGCCAGCAGTAATATGGAACAGGGATTTTCGGGTGGCTACACCTTC; CDR3: CASSNMEQGFSGGYTF
J: TRBJ2-3; length: 14; V: TRBV29-1; D: NA; size: few; DNA: TGCAGCGTTGCTAGACTACTTTATGGAGATACGCAGTATTTT; CDR3: CSVARLLYGDTQYF